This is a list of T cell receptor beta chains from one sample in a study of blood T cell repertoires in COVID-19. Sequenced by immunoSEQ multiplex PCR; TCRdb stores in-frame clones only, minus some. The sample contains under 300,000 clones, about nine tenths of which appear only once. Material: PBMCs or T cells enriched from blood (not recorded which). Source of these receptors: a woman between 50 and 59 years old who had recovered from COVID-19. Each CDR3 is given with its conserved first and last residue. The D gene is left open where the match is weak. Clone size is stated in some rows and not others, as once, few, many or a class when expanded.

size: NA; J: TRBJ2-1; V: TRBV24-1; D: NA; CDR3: CATSDFVGSSYNEQFF; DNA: TGTGCCACCAGTGATTTTGTCGGGAGCTCCTACAATGAGCAGTTCTTC
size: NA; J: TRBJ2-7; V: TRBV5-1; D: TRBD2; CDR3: CASSPLAGNSYEQYF; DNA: TGCGCCAGCAGCCCATTAGCGGGAAACTCCTACGAGCAGTACTTC
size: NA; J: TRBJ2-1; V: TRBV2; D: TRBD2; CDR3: CASSDGLAGYVNFF; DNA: TGTGCCAGCAGCGACGGACTAGCGGGATATGTTAATTTCTTC
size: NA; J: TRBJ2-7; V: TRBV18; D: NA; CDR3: CASSPGGMPFGEQYF; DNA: TGTGCCAGCTCACCAGGGGGGATGCCGTTCGGCGAGCAGTACTTC
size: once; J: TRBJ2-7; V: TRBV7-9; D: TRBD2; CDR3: CASSLGLAGFYEQYF; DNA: TGTGCCAGCAGCTTAGGACTAGCGGGATTCTACGAGCAGTACTTC
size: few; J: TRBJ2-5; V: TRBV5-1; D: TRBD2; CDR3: CASSLYSGAEETQYF; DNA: TGCGCCAGCAGCTTGTATAGCGGGGCAGAAGAGACCCAGTACTTC
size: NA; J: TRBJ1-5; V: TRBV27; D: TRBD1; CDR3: CASSTRDRGWHF; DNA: TGTGCCAGCAGTACCCGGGACAGGGGATGGCATTTT
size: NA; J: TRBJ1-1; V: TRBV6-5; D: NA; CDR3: CASSQEEGTEAFF; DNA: TGTGCCAGCAGTCAGGAAGAGGGTACTGAAGCTTTCTTT
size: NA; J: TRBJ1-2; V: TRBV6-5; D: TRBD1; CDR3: CASSYVTGGVYGYTF; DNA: TGTGCCAGCAGTTACGTGACAGGGGGCGTCTATGGCTACACCTTC
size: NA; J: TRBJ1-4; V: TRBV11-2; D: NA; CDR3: CASSSGRGVDEKLFF; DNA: TGTGCCAGCAGCTCCGGTCGGGGGGTTGATGAAAAACTGTTTTTT
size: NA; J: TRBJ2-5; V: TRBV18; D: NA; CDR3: CASSPIRGNQETQYF; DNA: TGTGCCAGCTCACCAATCAGGGGAAATCAAGAGACCCAGTACTTC
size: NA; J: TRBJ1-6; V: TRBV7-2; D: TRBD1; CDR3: CASSLGTANSPLHF; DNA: TGTGCCAGCAGTCTCGGGACAGCGAACTCACCCCTCCACTTT
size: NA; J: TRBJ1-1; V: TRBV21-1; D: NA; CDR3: CASSKDREETKTEAFF; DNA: TGTGCCAGCAGCAAGGACAGGGAGGAGACCAAGACTGAAGCTTTCTTT
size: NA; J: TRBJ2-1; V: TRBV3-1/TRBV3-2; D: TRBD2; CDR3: CASSASPSGSINEQFF; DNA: TGTGCCAGCAGCGCGTCTCCTAGCGGGAGTATCAATGAGCAGTTCTTC
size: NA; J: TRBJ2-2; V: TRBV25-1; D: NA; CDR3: CASSGGQTNTGELFF; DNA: TGTGCCAGCAGTGGGGGACAAACGAACACCGGGGAGCTGTTTTTT
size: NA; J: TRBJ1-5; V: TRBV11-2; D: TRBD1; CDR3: CASSWGQGDQPQHF; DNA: TGTGCCAGCAGCTGGGGACAGGGAGATCAGCCCCAGCATTTT
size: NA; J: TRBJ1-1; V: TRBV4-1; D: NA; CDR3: CASSQTLDNLSLTEAFF; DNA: TGCGCCAGCAGCCAAACACTAGACAATCTGAGTCTCACTGAAGCTTTCTTT
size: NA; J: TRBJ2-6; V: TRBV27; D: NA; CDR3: CASSFSRGSSGANVLTF; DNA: TGTGCCAGCAGTTTTTCCAGGGGAAGCTCTGGGGCCAACGTCCTGACTTTC
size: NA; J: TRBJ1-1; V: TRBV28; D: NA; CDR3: CASSLNAGNTEAFF; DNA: TGTGCCAGCAGTTTAAACGCAGGGAACACTGAAGCTTTCTTT
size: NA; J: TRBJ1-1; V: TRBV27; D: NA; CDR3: CASSLGTSMNTEAFF; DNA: TGTGCCAGCAGTCTCGGGACATCGATGAACACTGAAGCTTTCTTT
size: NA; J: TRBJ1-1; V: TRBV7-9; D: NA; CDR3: CASSTPGGALSEAFF; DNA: TGTGCCAGCAGCACCCCCGGCGGGGCTCTCTCTGAAGCTTTCTTT
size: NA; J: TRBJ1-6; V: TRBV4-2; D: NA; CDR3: CASSQDSSLYNSPLHF; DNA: TGTGCCAGCAGCCAAGATTCCAGTCTTTATAATTCACCCCTCCACTTT
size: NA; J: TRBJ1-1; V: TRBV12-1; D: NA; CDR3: CASSLEGGQAFF; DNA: TGTGCCAGCAGCTTGGAAGGGGGCCAAGCTTTCTTT
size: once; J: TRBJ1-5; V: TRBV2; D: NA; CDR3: CASSDNSGSNQPQHF; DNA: TGTGCCAGCAGTGATAACTCAGGGAGCAATCAGCCCCAGCATTTT
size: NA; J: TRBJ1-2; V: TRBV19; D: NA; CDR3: CASSNWTDYGYTF; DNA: TGTGCCAGTAGCAATTGGACAGACTATGGCTACACCTTC
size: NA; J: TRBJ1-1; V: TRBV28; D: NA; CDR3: CASSLWGDTEAFF; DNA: TGTGCCAGCAGTTTGTGGGGGGACACTGAAGCTTTCTTT
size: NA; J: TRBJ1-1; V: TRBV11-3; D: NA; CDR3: CASSPGGARTEAFF; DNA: TGTGCCAGCAGCCCCGGGGGGGCGAGGACTGAAGCTTTCTTT
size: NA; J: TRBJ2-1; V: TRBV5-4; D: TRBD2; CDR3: CASSLLAGAYNEQFF; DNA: TGTGCCAGCAGCTTGCTAGCGGGAGCATACAATGAGCAGTTCTTC
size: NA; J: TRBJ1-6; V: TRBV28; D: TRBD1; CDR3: CASSLSDRGNSPLHF; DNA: TGTGCCAGCAGTTTATCGGACAGGGGAAACTCACCCCTCCACTTT
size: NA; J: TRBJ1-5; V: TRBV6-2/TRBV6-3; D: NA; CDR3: CASSPPQRYSNQPQHF; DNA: TGTGCCAGCAGCCCCCCCCAGCGCTATAGCAATCAGCCCCAGCATTTT
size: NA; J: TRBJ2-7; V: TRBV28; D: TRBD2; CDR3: CASRPGLAGTYEQYF; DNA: TGTGCCAGCAGGCCGGGACTAGCGGGAACCTACGAGCAGTACTTC
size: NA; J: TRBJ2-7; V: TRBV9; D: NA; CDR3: CASSGITGIEQYF; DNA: TGTGCCAGCAGCGGAATTACAGGGATCGAGCAGTACTTC
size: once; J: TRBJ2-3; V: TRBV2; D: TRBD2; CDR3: CASQLAGESDTQYF; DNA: TGTGCCAGCCAACTAGCGGGAGAGTCAGATACGCAGTATTTT
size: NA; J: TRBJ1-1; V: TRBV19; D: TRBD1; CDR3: CASNFGQGNTEAFF; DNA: TGTGCCAGTAACTTCGGACAGGGGAACACTGAAGCTTTCTTT
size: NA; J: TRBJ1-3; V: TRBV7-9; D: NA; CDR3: CASSSSGSGNTIYF; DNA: TGTGCCAGCAGCTCCTCGGGGTCTGGAAACACCATATATTTT
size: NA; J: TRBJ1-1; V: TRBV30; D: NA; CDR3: CAWSVARGTEAFF; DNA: TGTGCCTGGAGTGTCGCCAGGGGCACTGAAGCTTTCTTT